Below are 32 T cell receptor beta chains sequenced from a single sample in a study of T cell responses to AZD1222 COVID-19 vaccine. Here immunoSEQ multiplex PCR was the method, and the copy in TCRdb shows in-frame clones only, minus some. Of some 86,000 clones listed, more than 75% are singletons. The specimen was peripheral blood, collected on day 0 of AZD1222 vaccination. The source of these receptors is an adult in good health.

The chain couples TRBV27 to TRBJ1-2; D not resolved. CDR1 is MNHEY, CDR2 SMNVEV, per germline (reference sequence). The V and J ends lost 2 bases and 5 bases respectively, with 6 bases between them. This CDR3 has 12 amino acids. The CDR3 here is CASSLAGYGYTF. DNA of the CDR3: TGTGCCAGCAGTTTAGCTGGGTATGGCTACACCTTC.

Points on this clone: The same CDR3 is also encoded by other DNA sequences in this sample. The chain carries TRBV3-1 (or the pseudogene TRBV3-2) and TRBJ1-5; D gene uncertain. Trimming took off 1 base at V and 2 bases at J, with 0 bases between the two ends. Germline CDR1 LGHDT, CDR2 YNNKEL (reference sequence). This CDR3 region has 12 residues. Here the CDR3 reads CASSQGNQPQHF. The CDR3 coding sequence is TGTGCCAGCAGCCAAGGCAATCAGCCCCAGCATTTT.

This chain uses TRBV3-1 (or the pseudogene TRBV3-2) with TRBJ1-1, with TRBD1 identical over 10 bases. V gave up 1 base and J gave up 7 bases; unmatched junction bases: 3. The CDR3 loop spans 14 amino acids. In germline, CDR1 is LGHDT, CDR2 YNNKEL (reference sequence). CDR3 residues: CASSQGQGAVEAFF. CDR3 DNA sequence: TGTGCCAGCAGCCAAGGACAGGGGGCCGTTGAAGCTTTCTTT.

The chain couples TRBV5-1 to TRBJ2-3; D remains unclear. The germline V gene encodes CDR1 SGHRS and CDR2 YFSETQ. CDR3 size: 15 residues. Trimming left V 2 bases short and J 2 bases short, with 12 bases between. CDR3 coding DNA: TGCGCCAGCAGCTTACGGGTCCCCCCCACAGATACGCAGTATTTT. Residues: CASSLRVPPTDTQYF.

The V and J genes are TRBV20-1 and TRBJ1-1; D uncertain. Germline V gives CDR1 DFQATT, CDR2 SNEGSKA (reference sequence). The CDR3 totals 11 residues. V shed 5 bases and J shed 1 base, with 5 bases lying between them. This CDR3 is CSARGNTEAFF. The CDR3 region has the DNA TGCAGTGCTCGAGGGAACACTGAAGCTTTCTTT.

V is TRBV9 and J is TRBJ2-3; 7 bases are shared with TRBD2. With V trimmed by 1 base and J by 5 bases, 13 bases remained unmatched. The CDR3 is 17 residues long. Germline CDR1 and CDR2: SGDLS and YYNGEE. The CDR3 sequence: CASSVKMGRAVGDTQYF. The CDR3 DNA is TGTGCCAGCAGCGTAAAGATGGGGAGGGCAGTGGGAGATACGCAGTATTTT.

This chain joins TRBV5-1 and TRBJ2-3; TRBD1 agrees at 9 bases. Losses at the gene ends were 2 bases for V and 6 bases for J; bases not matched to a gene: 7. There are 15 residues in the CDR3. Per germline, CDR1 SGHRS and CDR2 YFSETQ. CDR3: CASSLQQGAGDTQYF. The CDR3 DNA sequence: TGCGCCAGCAGCTTACAACAGGGGGCGGGGGATACGCAGTATTTT.

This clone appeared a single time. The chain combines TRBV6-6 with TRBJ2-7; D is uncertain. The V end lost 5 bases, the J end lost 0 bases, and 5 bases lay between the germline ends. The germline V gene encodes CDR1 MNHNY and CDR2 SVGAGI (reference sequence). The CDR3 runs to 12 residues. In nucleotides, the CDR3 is TGTGCCAGCAGTCCGAGCTCCTACGAGCAGTACTTC. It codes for CASSPSSYEQYF.

The CDR3 loop reads CASSPEGTSTDTQYF. The CDR3 DNA is TGTGCCAGCTCACCAGAAGGGACTAGCACAGATACGCAGTATTTT. This sequence joins TRBV18 and TRBJ2-3; possibly TRBD2 for D (6 bases). The germline V gene encodes CDR1 KGHSH and CDR2 LQKENI. This CDR3 is built from 15 residues. Trimming shortened V by 2 bases and J by 0 bases, and 9 bases separated the two germline ends.

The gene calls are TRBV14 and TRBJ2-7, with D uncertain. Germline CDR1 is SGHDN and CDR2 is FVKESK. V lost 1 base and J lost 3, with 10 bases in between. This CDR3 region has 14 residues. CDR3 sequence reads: CASSQASRLYEQYF. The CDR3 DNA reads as TGTGCCAGCAGCCAAGCCAGTCGTCTCTACGAGCAGTACTTC.

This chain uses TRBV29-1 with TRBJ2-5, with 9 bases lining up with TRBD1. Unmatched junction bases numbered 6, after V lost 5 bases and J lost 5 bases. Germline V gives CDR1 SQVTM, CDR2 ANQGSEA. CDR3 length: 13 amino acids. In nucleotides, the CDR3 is TGCAGCGTTCTGGGACAGGGCGGGGAGACCCAGTACTTC. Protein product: CSVLGQGGETQYF.

The CDR3 region is CASSLWSGGATLHF. CDR3 nucleotide sequence: TGTGCCAGCAGTTTATGGTCGGGAGGCGCTACCCTCCACTTT. V usage is TRBV28 and J usage is TRBJ1-6; D remains unclear. CDR3 length equals 14 residues. Germline V CDR1 and CDR2: MDHEN, SYDVKM. Trimming took off 0 bases at V and 14 bases at J, with 14 bases between the two ends.

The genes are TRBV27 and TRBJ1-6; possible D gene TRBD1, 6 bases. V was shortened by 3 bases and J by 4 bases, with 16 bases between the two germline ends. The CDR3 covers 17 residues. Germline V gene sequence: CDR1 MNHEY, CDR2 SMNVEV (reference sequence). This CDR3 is CASSFSIGGGYNSPLHF. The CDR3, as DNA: TGTGCCAGCAGTTTTTCTATTGGGGGCGGATATAATTCACCCCTCCACTTT.

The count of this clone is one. In nucleotides, the CDR3 is TGTGCCACCAGCAGAGATGGTGGCATTCAGTACTTC. Encoded protein: CATSRDGGIQYF. V and J are TRBV15 and TRBJ2-4; no clear D gene. Germline V gene data show CDR1 as LNHNV and CDR2 as YYDKDF (reference sequence). V was shortened by 0 bases and J by 9 bases, with 6 bases between the two germline ends. The CDR3 extends over 12 amino acids.

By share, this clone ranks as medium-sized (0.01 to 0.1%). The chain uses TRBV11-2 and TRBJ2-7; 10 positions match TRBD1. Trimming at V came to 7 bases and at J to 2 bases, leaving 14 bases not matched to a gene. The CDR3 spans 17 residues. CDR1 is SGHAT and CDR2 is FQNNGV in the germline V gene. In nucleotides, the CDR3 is TGTGCCAGCATCCACACGGGACAGGGGTCAGCGACCTACGAGCAGTACTTC. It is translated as CASIHTGQGSATYEQYF. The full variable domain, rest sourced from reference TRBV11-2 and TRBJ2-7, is EAGVAQSPRYKIIEKRQSVAFWCNPISGHATLYWYQQILGQGPKLLIQFQNNGVVDDSQLPKDRFSAERLKGVDSTLKIQPAKLEDSAVYLCASIHTGQGSATYEQYFGPGTRLTVT.

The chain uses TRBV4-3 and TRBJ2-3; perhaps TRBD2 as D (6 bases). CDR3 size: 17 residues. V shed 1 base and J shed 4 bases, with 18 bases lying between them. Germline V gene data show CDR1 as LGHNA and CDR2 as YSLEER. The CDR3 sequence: CASSQGGGPMRSDTQYF. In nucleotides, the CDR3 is TGCGCCAGCAGCCAAGGGGGAGGCCCCATGAGATCAGATACGCAGTATTTT.

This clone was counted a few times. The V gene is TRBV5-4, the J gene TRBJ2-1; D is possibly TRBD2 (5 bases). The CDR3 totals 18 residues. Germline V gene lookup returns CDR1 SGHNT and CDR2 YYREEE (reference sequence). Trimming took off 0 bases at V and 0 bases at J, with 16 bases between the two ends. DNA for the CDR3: TGTGCCAGCAGCTTGGTTGTGGGCGGAACTAGCTCCTACAATGAGCAGTTCTTC. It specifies CASSLVVGGTSSYNEQFF.

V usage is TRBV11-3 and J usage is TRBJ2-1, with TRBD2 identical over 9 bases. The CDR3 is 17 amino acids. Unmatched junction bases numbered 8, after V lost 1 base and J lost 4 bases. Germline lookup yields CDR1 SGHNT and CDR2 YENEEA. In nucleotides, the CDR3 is TGTGCCAGCAGCTTAGGTTCTGTAGCGGGAGCATACAATGAGCAGTTCTTC. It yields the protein CASSLGSVAGAYNEQFF. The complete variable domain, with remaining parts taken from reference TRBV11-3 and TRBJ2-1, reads EAGVVQSPRYKIIEKKQPVAFWCNPISGHNTLYWYLQNLGQGPELLIRYENEEAVDDSQLPKDRFSAERLKGVDSTLKIQPAELGDSAVYLCASSLGSVAGAYNEQFFGPGTRLTVL.

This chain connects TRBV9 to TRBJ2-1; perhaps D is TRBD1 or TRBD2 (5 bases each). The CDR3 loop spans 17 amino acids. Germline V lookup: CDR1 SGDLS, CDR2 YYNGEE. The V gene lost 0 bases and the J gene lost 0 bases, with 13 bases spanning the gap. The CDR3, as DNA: TGTGCCAGCAGCGTAGCATGGGGGTCAAGCTCCTACAATGAGCAGTTCTTC. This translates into CASSVAWGSSSYNEQFF.

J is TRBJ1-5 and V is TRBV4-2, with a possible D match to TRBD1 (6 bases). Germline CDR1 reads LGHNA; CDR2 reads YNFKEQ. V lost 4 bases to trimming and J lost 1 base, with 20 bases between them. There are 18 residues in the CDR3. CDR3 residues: CASSRSGGARLSNQPQHF. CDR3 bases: TGTGCCAGCAGCCGAAGCGGGGGGGCCAGATTGAGCAATCAGCCCCAGCATTTT.

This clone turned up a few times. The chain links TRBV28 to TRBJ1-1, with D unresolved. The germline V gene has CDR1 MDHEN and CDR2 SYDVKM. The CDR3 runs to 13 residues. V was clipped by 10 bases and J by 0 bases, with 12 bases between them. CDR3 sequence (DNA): TGTGCCACCGGAGGCGTGATGAACACTGAAGCTTTCTTT. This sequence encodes CATGGVMNTEAFF.

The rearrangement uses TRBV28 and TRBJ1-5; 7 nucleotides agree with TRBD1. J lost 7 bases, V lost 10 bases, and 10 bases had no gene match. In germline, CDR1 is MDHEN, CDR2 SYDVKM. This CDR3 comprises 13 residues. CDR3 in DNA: TGTGCCACCGACCGACAGGGAGGCCAGCCCCAGCATTTT. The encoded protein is CATDRQGGQPQHF.

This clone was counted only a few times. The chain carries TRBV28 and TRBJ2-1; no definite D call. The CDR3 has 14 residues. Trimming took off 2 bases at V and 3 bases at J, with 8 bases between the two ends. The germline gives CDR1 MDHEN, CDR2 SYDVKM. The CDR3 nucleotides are TGTGCCAGCAGTTTAGTCGGCTTCTACAATGAGCAGTTCTTC. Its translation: CASSLVGFYNEQFF.

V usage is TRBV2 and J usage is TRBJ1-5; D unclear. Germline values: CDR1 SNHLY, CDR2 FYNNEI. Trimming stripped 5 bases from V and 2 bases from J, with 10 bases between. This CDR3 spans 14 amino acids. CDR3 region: CASSWERGNQPQHF. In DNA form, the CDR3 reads TGTGCCAGCAGTTGGGAGAGGGGCAATCAGCCCCAGCATTTT. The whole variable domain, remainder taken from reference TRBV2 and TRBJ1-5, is EPEVTQTPSHQVTQMGQEVILRCVPISNHLYFYWYRQILGQKVEFLVSFYNNEISEKSEIFDDQFSVERPDGSNFTLKIRSTKLEDSAMYFCASSWERGNQPQHFGDGTRLSIL.

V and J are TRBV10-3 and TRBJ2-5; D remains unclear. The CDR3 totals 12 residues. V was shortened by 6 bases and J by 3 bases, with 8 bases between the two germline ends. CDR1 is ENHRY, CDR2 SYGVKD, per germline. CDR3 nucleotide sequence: TGTGCCATCAGGGATAGAGAAGAGACCCAGTACTTC. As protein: CAIRDREETQYF.

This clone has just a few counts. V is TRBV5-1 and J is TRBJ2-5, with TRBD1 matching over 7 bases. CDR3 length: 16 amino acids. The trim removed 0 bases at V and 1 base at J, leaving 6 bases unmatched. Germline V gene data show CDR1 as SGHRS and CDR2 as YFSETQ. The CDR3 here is CASSLAIGQAQETQYF. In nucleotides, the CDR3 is TGCGCCAGCAGCTTGGCCATAGGACAGGCCCAAGAGACCCAGTACTTC.

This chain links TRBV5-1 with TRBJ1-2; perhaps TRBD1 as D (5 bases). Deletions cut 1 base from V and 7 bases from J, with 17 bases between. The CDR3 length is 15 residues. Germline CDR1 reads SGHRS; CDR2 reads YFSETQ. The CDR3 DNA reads TGCGCCAGCAGCTTGAGCCTGGTCAGGGAAGGTGGCTACACCTTC. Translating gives CASSLSLVREGGYTF.

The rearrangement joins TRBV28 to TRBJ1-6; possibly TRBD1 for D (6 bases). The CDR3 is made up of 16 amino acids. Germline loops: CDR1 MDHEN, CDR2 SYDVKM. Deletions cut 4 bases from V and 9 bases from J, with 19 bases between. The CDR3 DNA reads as TGTGCCAGCAGTTCTCTCGGGGGCGCGGGAGTTTCACCCCTCCACTTT. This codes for CASSSLGGAGVSPLHF.

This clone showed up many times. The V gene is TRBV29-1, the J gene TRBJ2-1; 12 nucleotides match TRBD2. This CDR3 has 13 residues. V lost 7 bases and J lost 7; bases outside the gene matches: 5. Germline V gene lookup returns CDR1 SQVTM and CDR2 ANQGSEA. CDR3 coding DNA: TGCAGCGCTGGTGGACTAGCGGGAAATGAGCAGTTCTTC. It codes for CSAGGLAGNEQFF.

This CDR3 is CASSDEGPRTGGLSTGELFF. As DNA, the CDR3 is TGTGCCAGCAGTGACGAGGGCCCTCGGACAGGGGGGTTGAGCACCGGGGAGCTGTTTTTT. The genes are TRBV2 and TRBJ2-2; 10 bases agree with TRBD1. The trim removed 3 bases at V and 4 bases at J, leaving 17 bases unmatched. CDR3 length: 20 residues. In germline, CDR1 is SNHLY, CDR2 FYNNEI.

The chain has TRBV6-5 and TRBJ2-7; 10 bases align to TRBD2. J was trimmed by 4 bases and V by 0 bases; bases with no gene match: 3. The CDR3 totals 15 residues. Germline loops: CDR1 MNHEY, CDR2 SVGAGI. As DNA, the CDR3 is TGTGCCAGCAGTTACTCAGCGGGAGGGCCGTACGAGCAGTACTTC. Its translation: CASSYSAGGPYEQYF.

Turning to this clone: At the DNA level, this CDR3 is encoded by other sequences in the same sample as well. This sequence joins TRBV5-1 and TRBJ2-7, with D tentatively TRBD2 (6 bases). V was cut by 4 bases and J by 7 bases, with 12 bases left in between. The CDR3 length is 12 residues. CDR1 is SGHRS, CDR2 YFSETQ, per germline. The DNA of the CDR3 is TGCGCCAGCAGCCCTCGTGGGGGGGAGCAGTACTTC. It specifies CASSPRGGEQYF.